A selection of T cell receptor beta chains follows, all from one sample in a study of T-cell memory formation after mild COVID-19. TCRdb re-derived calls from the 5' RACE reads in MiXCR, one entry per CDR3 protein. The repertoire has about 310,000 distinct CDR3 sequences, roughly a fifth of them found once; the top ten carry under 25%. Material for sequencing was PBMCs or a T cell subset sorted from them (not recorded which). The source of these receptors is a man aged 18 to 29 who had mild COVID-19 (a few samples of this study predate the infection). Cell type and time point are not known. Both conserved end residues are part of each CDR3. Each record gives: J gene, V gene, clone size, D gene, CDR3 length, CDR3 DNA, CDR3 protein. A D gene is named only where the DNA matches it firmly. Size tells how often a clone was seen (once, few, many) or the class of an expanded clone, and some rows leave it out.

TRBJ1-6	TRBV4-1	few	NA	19	TGCGCCAGCAGCCCCCGGGCGAGGGGCGACCGCATCTACGCTTCACCCCTCCACTTT	CASSPRARGDRIYASPLHF
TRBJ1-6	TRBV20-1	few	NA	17	TGCAGTGCTAGAGATCTGGGGTTAAGCTCCTATAATTCACCCCTCCACTTT	CSARDLGLSSYNSPLHF
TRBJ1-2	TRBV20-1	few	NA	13	TGCAGTGCGCAGGATCATTCTGGCTATGGCTACACCTTC	CSAQDHSGYGYTF
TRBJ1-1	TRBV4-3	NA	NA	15	TGCGCCAGCAGCCAAGATATTGGCAGCTCGCCTGAAGCTTTCTTT	CASSQDIGSSPEAFF
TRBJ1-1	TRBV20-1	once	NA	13	TGCAGTGCTAGCATAGATCAGGGCACTGAAGCTTTCTTT	CSASIDQGTEAFF
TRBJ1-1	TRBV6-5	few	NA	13	TGTGCCAGCAGCCTCGGACGACACACTGAAGCTTTCTTT	CASSLGRHTEAFF
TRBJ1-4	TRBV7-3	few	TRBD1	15	TGTGCCAGCAGCCCCGGGACAGGGGGTGCTGAAAAACTGTTTTTT	CASSPGTGGAEKLFF
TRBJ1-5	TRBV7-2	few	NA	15	TGTGCCAGCAGCTTAGTCGGGCGGGGGAATCAGCCCCAGCATTTT	CASSLVGRGNQPQHF
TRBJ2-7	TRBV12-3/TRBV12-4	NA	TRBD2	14	TGTGCCAGCCTGTCCGGGGGGGCGGTTTACGAGCAGTACTTC	CASLSGGAVYEQYF
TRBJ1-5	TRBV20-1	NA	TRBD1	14	TGCAGTGCTAGGGACAGGTATTTGAGACAGCCCCAGCATTTT	CSARDRYLRQPQHF
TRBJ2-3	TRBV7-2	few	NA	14	TGTGCCAGCAGCTTAGGGGTCCGGACAGATACGCAGTATTTT	CASSLGVRTDTQYF
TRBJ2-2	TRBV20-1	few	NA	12	TGCAGTGCTAGTCGGGGAACCGGGGAGCTGTTTTTT	CSASRGTGELFF
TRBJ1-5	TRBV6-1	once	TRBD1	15	TGTGCCAGCAGTGAGACAGGGGGCCCAGGTCAGCCCCAGCATTTT	CASSETGGPGQPQHF
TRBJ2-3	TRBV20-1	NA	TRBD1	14	TGCAGTGCTCGAGGACAGGGGGCCACAGATACGCAGTATTTT	CSARGQGATDTQYF
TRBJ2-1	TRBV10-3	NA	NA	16	TGTGCCGCGGGACAGTCCGGCGGGGCCACCTACAATGAGCAGTTCTTC	CAAGQSGGATYNEQFF
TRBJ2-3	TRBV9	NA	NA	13	TGTGCCAGCGGGCCCCGGGGGCCAGATACGCAGTATTTT	CASGPRGPDTQYF
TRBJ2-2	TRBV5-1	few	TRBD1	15	TGCGCCAGCAGCATCCGACAGGGAGACACCGGGGAGCTGTTTTTT	CASSIRQGDTGELFF
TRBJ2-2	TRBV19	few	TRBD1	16	TGTGCCAGTAGTATACCCACCGGGACAGCGACCGGGGAGCTGTTTTTT	CASSIPTGTATGELFF
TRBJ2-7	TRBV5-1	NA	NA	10	TGCGCCAGCGATCCGTACGAGCAGTACTTC	CASDPYEQYF
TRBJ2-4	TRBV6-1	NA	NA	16	TGTGCCAGCATGAGAGGGGACACGACGGCCAAAAACATTCAGTACTTC	CASMRGDTTAKNIQYF
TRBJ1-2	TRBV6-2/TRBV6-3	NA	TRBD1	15	TGTGCCAGCAGTTCTACCGGGACAGGGGACTATGGCTACACCTTC	CASSSTGTGDYGYTF
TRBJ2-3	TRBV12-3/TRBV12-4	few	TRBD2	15	TGTGCCAGCAGCTCTCGACTAGCTTATAGAGATACGCAGTATTTT	CASSSRLAYRDTQYF
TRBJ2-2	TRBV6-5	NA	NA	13	TGTGCCAGCAATCCGGGGCGCGCCGGGGAGCTGTTTTTT	CASNPGRAGELFF
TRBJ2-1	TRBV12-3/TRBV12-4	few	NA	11	TGTGCCAGCAGCATAACCAATGAGCAGTTCTTC	CASSITNEQFF
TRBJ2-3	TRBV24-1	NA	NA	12	TGTGCCACCAGTGTTAGCACAGATACGCAGTATTTT	CATSVSTDTQYF
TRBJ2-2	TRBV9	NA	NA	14	TGTGCCAGCAGCCCCGAGGGGGTCTCCGGGGAGCTGTTTTTT	CASSPEGVSGELFF
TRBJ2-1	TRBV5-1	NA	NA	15	TGCGCCAGCAGCCCCATCGGAGAGACCTACAATGAGCAGTTCTTC	CASSPIGETYNEQFF
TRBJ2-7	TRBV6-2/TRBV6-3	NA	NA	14	TGTGCCAGCAGTCGACAGCTACTCTCCTACGAGCAGTACTTC	CASSRQLLSYEQYF
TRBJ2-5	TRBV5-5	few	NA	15	TGTGCCAGCAGCCTTGCGGTCCGGGAGAAAGAGACCCAGTACTTC	CASSLAVREKETQYF
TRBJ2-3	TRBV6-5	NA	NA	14	TGTGCCAGCAGCCCACGGTGGAGCACAGATACGCAGTATTTT	CASSPRWSTDTQYF
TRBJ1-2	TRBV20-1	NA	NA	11	TGCAGTGCTAGAGATGGCTATGGCTACACCTTC	CSARDGYGYTF
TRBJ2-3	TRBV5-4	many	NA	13	TGTGCCAGCAGCTTTCCGGGGTTGGATACGCAGTATTTT	CASSFPGLDTQYF
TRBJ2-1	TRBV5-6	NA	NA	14	TGTGCCAGCAGCTTCAGGGTCTCCTACAATGAGCAGTTCTTC	CASSFRVSYNEQFF
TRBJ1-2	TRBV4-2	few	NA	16	TGTGCCAGCAGCCAATTAGGGACCCGGACCCAGGGGGGCTACACCTTC	CASSQLGTRTQGGYTF
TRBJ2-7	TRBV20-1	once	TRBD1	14	TGCAGTGCCCCCGCGGCGACAGGGGGCTGGGAGCAGTACTTC	CSAPAATGGWEQYF
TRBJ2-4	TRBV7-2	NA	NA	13	TGTGCCAGCAGCCAGGGACTGCCGAACATTCAGTACTTC	CASSQGLPNIQYF
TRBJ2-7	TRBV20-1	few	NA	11	TGCAGTGCAAACGGGGGAATCGAGCAGTACTTC	CSANGGIEQYF
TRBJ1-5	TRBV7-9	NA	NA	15	TGTGCCAGCAGCCAAAGTGGGGATAGCAATCAGCCCCAGCATTTT	CASSQSGDSNQPQHF
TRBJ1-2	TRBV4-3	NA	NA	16	TGCGCCAGCAGCCCTACGCCCAGGATAGCTAACTATGGCTACACCTTC	CASSPTPRIANYGYTF
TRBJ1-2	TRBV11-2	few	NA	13	TGTGCCAGCAGCTTAGATCGGAGGGATGGCTACACCTTC	CASSLDRRDGYTF
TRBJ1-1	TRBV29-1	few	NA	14	TGCAGCGCCTGGACCGCCCCCCGGGGGACTGAAGCTTTCTTT	CSAWTAPRGTEAFF
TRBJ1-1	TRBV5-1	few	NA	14	TGCGCCAGCAGCTCTCAAACAAGCAACACTGAAGCTTTCTTT	CASSSQTSNTEAFF
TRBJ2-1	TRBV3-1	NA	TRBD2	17	TGTGCCAGCACCTCAAACGGGCTAGCGGGGGGAAACAATGAGCAGTTCTTC	CASTSNGLAGGNNEQFF